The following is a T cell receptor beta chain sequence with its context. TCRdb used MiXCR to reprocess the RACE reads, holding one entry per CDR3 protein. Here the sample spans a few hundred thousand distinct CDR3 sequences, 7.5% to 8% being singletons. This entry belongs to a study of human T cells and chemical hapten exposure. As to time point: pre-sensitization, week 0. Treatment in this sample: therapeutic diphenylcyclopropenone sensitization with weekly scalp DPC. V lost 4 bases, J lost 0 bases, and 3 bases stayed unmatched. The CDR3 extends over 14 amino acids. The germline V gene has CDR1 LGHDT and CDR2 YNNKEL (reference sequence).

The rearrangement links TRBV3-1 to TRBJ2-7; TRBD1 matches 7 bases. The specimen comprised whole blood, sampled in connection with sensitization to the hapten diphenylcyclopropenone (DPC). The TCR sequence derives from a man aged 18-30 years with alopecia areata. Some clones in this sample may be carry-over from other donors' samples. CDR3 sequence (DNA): TGTGCCAGCAGCCCCGGACAGGACTCCTACGAGCAGTACTTC. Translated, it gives CASSPGQDSYEQYF.